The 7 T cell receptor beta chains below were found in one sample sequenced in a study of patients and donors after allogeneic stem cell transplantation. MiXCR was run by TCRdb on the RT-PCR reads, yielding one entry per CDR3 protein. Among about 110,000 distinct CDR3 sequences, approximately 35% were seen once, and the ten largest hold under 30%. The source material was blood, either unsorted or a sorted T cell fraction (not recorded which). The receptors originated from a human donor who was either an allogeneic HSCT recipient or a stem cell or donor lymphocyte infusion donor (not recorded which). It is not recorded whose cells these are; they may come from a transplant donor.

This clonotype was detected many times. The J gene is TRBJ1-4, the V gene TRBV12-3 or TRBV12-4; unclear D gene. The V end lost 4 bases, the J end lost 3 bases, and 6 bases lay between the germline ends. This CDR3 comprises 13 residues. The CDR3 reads CASSSDANEKLFF. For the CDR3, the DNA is TGTGCCAGCAGTTCGGACGCTAATGAAAAACTGTTTTTT.

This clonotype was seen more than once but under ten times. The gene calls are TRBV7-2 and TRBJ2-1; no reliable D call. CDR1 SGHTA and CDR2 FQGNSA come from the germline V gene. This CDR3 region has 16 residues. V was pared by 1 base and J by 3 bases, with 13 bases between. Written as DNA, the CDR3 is TGTGCCAGCAGCTTAGATAGGGTAGCCTTCTACAATGAGCAGTTCTTC. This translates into CASSLDRVAFYNEQFF. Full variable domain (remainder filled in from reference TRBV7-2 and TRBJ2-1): GAGVSQSPSNKVTEKGKDVELRCDPISGHTALYWYRQSLGQGLEFLIYFQGNSAPDKSGLPSDRFSAERTGGSVSTLTIQRTQQEDSAVYLCASSLDRVAFYNEQFFGPGTRLTVL.

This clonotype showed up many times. CDR3 in amino acids: CASSSTGNTIYF. The CDR3 DNA follows: TGTGCCAGCAGTTCCACAGGAAACACCATATATTTT. The chain employs TRBV12-3 or TRBV12-4 and TRBJ1-3; D gene ambiguous. Trimming left V 4 bases short and J 4 bases short, with 5 bases between. The CDR3 loop spans 12 amino acids.

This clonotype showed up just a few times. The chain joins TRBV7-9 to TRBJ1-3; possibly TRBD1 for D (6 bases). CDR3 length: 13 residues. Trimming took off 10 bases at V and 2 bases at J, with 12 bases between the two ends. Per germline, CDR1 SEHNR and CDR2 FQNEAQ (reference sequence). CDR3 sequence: CATRGAAGNTIYF. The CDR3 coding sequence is TGTGCCACCCGGGGGGCGGCTGGAAACACCATATATTTT.

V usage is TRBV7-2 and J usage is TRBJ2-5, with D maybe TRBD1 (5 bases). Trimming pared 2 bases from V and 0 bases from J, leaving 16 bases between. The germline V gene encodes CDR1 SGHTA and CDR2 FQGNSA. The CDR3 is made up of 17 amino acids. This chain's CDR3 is CASSLRFSTAYQETQYF. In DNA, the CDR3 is TGTGCCAGCAGCTTAAGGTTTTCGACAGCGTACCAAGAGACCCAGTACTTC.

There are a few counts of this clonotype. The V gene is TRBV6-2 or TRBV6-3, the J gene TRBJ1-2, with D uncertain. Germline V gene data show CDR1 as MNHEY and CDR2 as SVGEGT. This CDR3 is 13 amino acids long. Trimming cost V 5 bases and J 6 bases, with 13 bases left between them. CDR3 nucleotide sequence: TGTGCCAGCAGTCTCGGAAGTCTAAATGGCTACACCTTC. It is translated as CASSLGSLNGYTF.

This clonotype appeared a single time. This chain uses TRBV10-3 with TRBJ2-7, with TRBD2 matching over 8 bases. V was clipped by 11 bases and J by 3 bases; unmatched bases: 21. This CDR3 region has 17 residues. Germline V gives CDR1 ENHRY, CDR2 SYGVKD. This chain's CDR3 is CASSPLIGAGVNYEQYF. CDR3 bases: TGTGCCTCGAGCCCCCTGATAGGAGCGGGAGTCAACTACGAGCAGTACTTC.